This is a list of T cell receptor beta chains from one sample in a study of blood T cell repertoires in COVID-19. Method: immunoSEQ multiplex PCR; TCRdb's copy keeps in-frame clones and lacks some. Altogether around 310,000 clones are present, 85% to 90% being singletons, with the ten largest covering more than 3%. Sequenced input: peripheral blood. The receptors were gathered from a woman between 50 and 59 years old with active or convalescent COVID-19. The CDR3 runs from the conserved cysteine through the conserved F or W. Fields, in order: D gene, clone size, V gene, J gene, CDR3 DNA, CDR3 protein. D genes are given only for firm matches. Some rows have no size entry. The others give once, few or many, or a class for an expanded clone.

NA	few	TRBV28	TRBJ1-4	TGTGCCAGCAGTTTAGCGGGGATATCTAATGAAAAACTGTTTTTT	CASSLAGISNEKLFF
TRBD1	NA	TRBV7-2	TRBJ2-7	TGTGCCAGCAGCTTAACAGGGGGTCCTAACGAGCAGTACTTC	CASSLTGGPNEQYF
NA	NA	TRBV28	TRBJ1-5	TGTGCCAGCAGGACAGGTAGAGGCCCCGGTCAGCCCCAGCATTTT	CASRTGRGPGQPQHF
NA	NA	TRBV11-3	TRBJ1-1	TGTGCCAGCAGCTTAGAATACAGGAGCACTGAAGCTTTCTTT	CASSLEYRSTEAFF
NA	NA	TRBV21-1	TRBJ1-6	TGTGCCAGCAGCCAGATCGGCAGGCGGGGTTCACCCCTCCACTTT	CASSQIGRRGSPLHF
NA	NA	TRBV28	TRBJ2-7	TGTGCCAGCGGGGAGGACGAGCAGTACTTC	CASGEDEQYF
NA	NA	TRBV7-9	TRBJ1-1	TGTGCCAGCAGCTTAGAACAGATGAACACTGAAGCTTTCTTT	CASSLEQMNTEAFF
TRBD1	NA	TRBV6-5	TRBJ1-2	TGTGCCAGCAGAGTTACAGGACAGGGGGCGAAGGGCTACACCTTC	CASRVTGQGAKGYTF
NA	few	TRBV6-5	TRBJ1-2	TGTGCCAGCAGTTATGCGCGTCGGGGGACGGGCTATGGCTACACCTTC	CASSYARRGTGYGYTF
TRBD1	NA	TRBV12-3/TRBV12-4	TRBJ1-2	TGTGCCAGCAGTTTAGCAGGGGGCTTGACCTTC	CASSLAGGLTF
TRBD1	NA	TRBV19	TRBJ1-1	TGTGCCAGTAGTACCTATCACAGGGGGCAGGAAGCTTTCTTT	CASSTYHRGQEAFF
NA	NA	TRBV4-3	TRBJ1-6	TGCGCCAGCAGCCAATCGACGGGAGGGAATTCACCCCTCCACTTT	CASSQSTGGNSPLHF
NA	NA	TRBV10-3	TRBJ2-2	TGTGCCATCAGTGTCGGTGGTCTAGCGAGCGGGGAGCTGTTTTTT	CAISVGGLASGELFF
TRBD2	NA	TRBV3-1/TRBV3-2	TRBJ2-3	TGTGCCAGCAGCCTTCGACTAGCGGGAGAGACAGATACGCAGTATTTT	CASSLRLAGETDTQYF
NA	NA	TRBV20-1	TRBJ1-4	TGCAGTGCCAGACAGGCTGAAAAACTGTTTTTT	CSARQAEKLFF
NA	NA	TRBV4-1	TRBJ1-3	TGCGCCAGCAGCCAAGTCGCAGGGGTCGGAAACACCATATATTTT	CASSQVAGVGNTIYF
TRBD2	NA	TRBV4-2	TRBJ2-2	TGTGCCAGCAGCCAAGTCCTAGCGGGGGCCTCGGGAACCGGGGAGCTGTTTTTT	CASSQVLAGASGTGELFF
TRBD1	NA	TRBV12-5	TRBJ2-2	TGTGCTAGTGGTTTCAGGGGGCGCGAAAACACCGGGGAGCTGTTTTTT	CASGFRGRENTGELFF
TRBD1	NA	TRBV13	TRBJ2-2	TGTGCCAGCAGCTCCGGGACAGGGGGCACCGGGGAGCTGTTTTTT	CASSSGTGGTGELFF
NA	NA	TRBV2	TRBJ1-4	TGTGCCAGCACACTAATGGGCGGGAATGAAAAACTGTTTTTT	CASTLMGGNEKLFF
NA	NA	TRBV18	TRBJ1-1	TGTGCCAGCTCAAGTTCGGGGAACACTGAAGCTTTCTTT	CASSSSGNTEAFF
TRBD1	NA	TRBV2	TRBJ1-3	TGTGCCAGCAGCAACAGGGGTCCTCGCTCTGGAAACACCATATATTTT	CASSNRGPRSGNTIYF
TRBD1	NA	TRBV24-1	TRBJ2-5	TGTGCCACCAGTGACGAGGACAGGCCAGAGACCCAGTACTTC	CATSDEDRPETQYF
TRBD2	NA	TRBV9	TRBJ2-1	TGTGCCAGCAGCTCGGCTAGCGGGAGGGCCTACAATGAGCAGTTCTTC	CASSSASGRAYNEQFF